These 23 T cell receptor beta chains were sequenced from one sample in a study of blood T cell repertoires in COVID-19. Libraries were prepared by immunoSEQ multiplex PCR; TCRdb keeps only in-frame clonotypes and omits some of them. This repertoire shows 150,000 to 200,000 clones, 88% found once; its top ten account for approximately 5.5%. The sequencing sample was made of peripheral blood. All receptors derive from a middle-aged man with active or convalescent COVID-19.

This clone was observed a handful of times. V and J are TRBV28 and TRBJ1-1; maybe TRBD1 (6 bases). The germline V and J ends were trimmed by 3 bases and 0 bases, with 11 bases remaining between them. Germline CDR1 and CDR2: MDHEN and SYDVKM. The length of the CDR3 is 15 residues. Here the CDR3 reads CASSLSGAMNTEAFF. The CDR3 DNA follows: TGTGCCAGCAGTTTGTCAGGGGCGATGAACACTGAAGCTTTCTTT. The complete variable domain, with remaining parts taken from reference TRBV28 and TRBJ1-1, reads DVKVTQSSRYLVKRTGEKVFLECVQDMDHENMFWYRQDPGLGLRLIYFSYDVKMKEKGDIPEGYSVSREKKERFSLILESASTNQTSMYLCASSLSGAMNTEAFFGQGTRLTVV.

This rearrangement joins TRBV2 to TRBJ2-6, with D maybe TRBD2 (5 bases). V lost 4 bases and J lost 1, with 5 bases in between. The CDR3 runs 14 residues. Germline values: CDR1 SNHLY, CDR2 FYNNEI. CDR3 loop: CASSGGSGANVLTF. The CDR3, as DNA: TGTGCCAGCAGTGGAGGGTCTGGGGCCAACGTCCTGACTTTC.

The chain is built from TRBV28 and TRBJ2-1, with D tentatively TRBD2 (5 bases). The germline CDR1 and CDR2 sequences are MDHEN and SYDVKM. CDR3 length: 11 residues. V was clipped by 7 bases and J by 15 bases, with 16 bases between them. The CDR3 bases are TGTGCCAGCACTGCCGGGGTTGTTTTGTTCTTC. It codes for CASTAGVVLFF.

The chain is built from TRBV7-2 and TRBJ1-5, with a weak D call TRBD1 (5 bases). V was clipped by 3 bases and J by 1 base, with 16 bases between them. Germline CDR1 reads SGHTA; CDR2 reads FQGNSA. This CDR3 contains 17 residues. The CDR3 spells CASSLVLGGLSNQPQHF. In DNA, the CDR3 is TGTGCCAGCAGCTTGGTCCTCGGGGGTCTCAGCAATCAGCCCCAGCATTTT.

The V and J genes are TRBV5-4 and TRBJ1-2, with D tentatively TRBD1 (5 bases). This CDR3 is built from 15 residues. V was cut by 4 bases and J by 1 base, with 14 bases left in between. Germline V CDR1 and CDR2: SGHNT, YYREEE (reference sequence). CDR3 sequence: CASSLGVEVNYGYTF. The DNA for the CDR3 is TGTGCCAGCAGCCTGGGGGTTGAGGTTAACTATGGCTACACCTTC.

This chain uses TRBV12-5 with TRBJ1-1; 8 nucleotides agree with TRBD1. Per germline, CDR1 LGHNT and CDR2 FRNRAP. The CDR3 runs 14 residues. V shed 1 base and J 4 bases; nucleotides not matched to a gene: 2. For the CDR3, the DNA is TGTGCTAGTGGTTTGGCCCAGGGGGCCACTGAAGCTTTCTTT. This codes for CASGLAQGATEAFF. Drawing the rest from reference TRBV12-5 and TRBJ1-1, the complete variable domain is DARVTQTPRHKVTEMGQEVTMRCQPILGHNTVFWYRQTMMQGLELLAYFRNRAPLDDSGMPKDRFSAEMPDATLATLKIQPSEPRDSAVYFCASGLAQGATEAFFGQGTRLTVV.

This rearrangement joins TRBV6-9 to TRBJ1-4, with no clear D. The CDR3 length is 12 residues. The germline CDR1 and CDR2 sequences are MNHGY and SVAAGI. The germline V and J ends were trimmed by 3 bases and 6 bases, with 5 bases remaining between them. This chain's CDR3 is CASSYGDEKLFF. The CDR3 DNA follows: TGTGCCAGCAGTTACGGAGATGAAAAACTGTTTTTT.

The V call is TRBV9, the J call TRBJ1-1; 8 nucleotides align to TRBD1. V lost 0 bases, J lost 4 bases, and 8 bases stayed unmatched. CDR1 is SGDLS, CDR2 YYNGEE, per germline. The CDR3 has 16 residues. CDR3 sequence: CASSVVPGGVGTEAFF. The CDR3 DNA sequence: TGTGCCAGCAGCGTAGTTCCAGGGGGCGTGGGCACTGAAGCTTTCTTT. Together with reference TRBV9 and TRBJ1-1, the CDR3 gives the full variable domain: DSGVTQTPKHLITATGQRVTLRCSPRSGDLSVYWYQQSLDQGLQFLIQYYNGEERAKGNILERFSAQQFPDLHSELNLSSLELGDSALYFCASSVVPGGVGTEAFFGQGTRLTVV.

This chain connects TRBV28 to TRBJ1-1; D ambiguous. Germline lookup yields CDR1 MDHEN and CDR2 SYDVKM. This CDR3 has 14 amino acids. V was pared by 2 bases and J by 1 base, with 8 bases between. CDR3 DNA: TGTGCCAGCAGTTTACCTCGGGGGAACACTGAAGCTTTCTTT. Translated: CASSLPRGNTEAFF. The whole variable domain, filled in from reference TRBV28 and TRBJ1-1, reads DVKVTQSSRYLVKRTGEKVFLECVQDMDHENMFWYRQDPGLGLRLIYFSYDVKMKEKGDIPEGYSVSREKKERFSLILESASTNQTSMYLCASSLPRGNTEAFFGQGTRLTVV.

The CDR3 region has the DNA TGTGCCAGCATCCCTACCCAACAGACCTATGGCTACACCTTC. Encoded protein: CASIPTQQTYGYTF. The chain has TRBV28 and TRBJ1-2; D unclear. The CDR3 is 14 residues long. Trimming stripped 7 bases from V and 4 bases from J, with 16 bases between. CDR1 and CDR2 (germline): MDHEN, SYDVKM.

The chain joins TRBV23-1 to TRBJ1-6, with a possible D match to TRBD1 (5 bases). TRBV23-1 is noted as an ORF with a role that remains uncertain. The CDR3 is 15 residues long. V was shortened by 3 bases and J by 8 bases, with 14 bases between the two germline ends. CDR3 loop: CASSHRQNSYSPLHF. CDR3 DNA sequence: TGCGCCAGCAGTCACCGACAGAATAGTTATTCACCCCTCCACTTT.

The J gene is TRBJ2-2, the V gene TRBV7-7; a possible D gene is TRBD2 (5 bases). V lost 0 bases, J lost 5 bases, and 7 bases lay in between. Germline loops: CDR1 SSHAT, CDR2 FNYEAQ (reference sequence). The CDR3 extends over 14 amino acids. CDR3 sequence: CASSLAGRTGELFF. The CDR3, as DNA: TGTGCCAGCAGCTTAGCAGGGAGAACCGGGGAGCTGTTTTTT.

This chain uses TRBV9 with TRBJ1-3, with D maybe TRBD1 (5 bases). V lost 2 bases, J lost 0 bases, and 9 bases lay in between. Germline loops: CDR1 SGDLS, CDR2 YYNGEE. CDR3 length: 15 residues. The CDR3 protein is CASSVLQGSGNTIYF. As DNA, the CDR3 is TGTGCCAGCAGCGTTCTTCAGGGCTCTGGAAACACCATATATTTT.

The V and J genes are TRBV5-1 and TRBJ2-1; D ambiguous. Trimming removed 4 bases at V and 5 bases at J, with 7 bases between. The length of the CDR3 is 12 residues. Germline CDR1 reads SGHRS; CDR2 reads YFSETQ. CDR3 loop: CASSGLNNEQFF. In nucleotides, the CDR3 is TGCGCCAGCAGCGGGCTGAACAATGAGCAGTTCTTC. The full variable domain, completed using reference TRBV5-1 and TRBJ2-1, is KAGVTQTPRYLIKTRGQQVTLSCSPISGHRSVSWYQQTPGQGLQFLFEYFSETQRNKGNFPGRFSGRQFSNSRSEMNVSTLELGDSALYLCASSGLNNEQFFGPGTRLTVL.

This CDR3 is CASSLGGQKLFF. The CDR3 nucleotides are TGTGCCAGCAGCTTAGGGGGCCAGAAACTGTTTTTT. This rearrangement joins TRBV11-2 to TRBJ1-4; tentative D call: TRBD1 (5 bases). V was shortened by 1 base and J by 11 bases, with 8 bases between the two germline ends. CDR1 is SGHAT and CDR2 is FQNNGV in the germline V gene. CDR3 length: 12 amino acids.

The chain has TRBV3-1 (or the pseudogene TRBV3-2) and TRBJ2-2, with D perhaps matching TRBD2 (5 bases). This CDR3 has 16 amino acids. The ends were cut back, 3 bases at V and 2 bases at J, with 13 bases in the middle. Germline V gene sequence: CDR1 LGHDT, CDR2 YNNKEL (reference sequence). The CDR3 bases are TGTGCCAGCAGCCATAGAGGCGGGCCCAACACCGGGGAGCTGTTTTTT. Translated: CASSHRGGPNTGELFF.

This chain links TRBV5-1 with TRBJ1-1; 9 bases are a match to TRBD1. The V and J ends lost 4 bases and 2 bases, in that order; junction bases with no gene match: 9. Germline values: CDR1 SGHRS, CDR2 YFSETQ. The CDR3 consists of 16 residues. CDR3 sequence (DNA): TGCGCCAGCAGCGGAACAGGGGGCTTCGGAAACACTGAAGCTTTCTTT. This codes for CASSGTGGFGNTEAFF. Full variable domain (rest looked up from reference TRBV5-1 and TRBJ1-1): KAGVTQTPRYLIKTRGQQVTLSCSPISGHRSVSWYQQTPGQGLQFLFEYFSETQRNKGNFPGRFSGRQFSNSRSEMNVSTLELGDSALYLCASSGTGGFGNTEAFFGQGTRLTVV.

The sample holds one count of this clone. The J gene is TRBJ2-7, the V gene TRBV19; D uncertain. Germline CDR1 LNHDA, CDR2 SQIVND (reference sequence). The CDR3 has 13 residues. Trimming removed 1 base from V and 4 bases from J, with 8 bases in between. This CDR3 reads CASSIAPGYEQYF. The CDR3 bases are TGTGCCAGTAGTATAGCACCGGGTTACGAGCAGTACTTC.

Points on this clone: The germline gene is not matched at one end of the junction; a read error may be the cause. The V gene is TRBV7-7, the J gene TRBJ2-2; 7 nucleotides match TRBD2. CDR1 is SSHAT, CDR2 FNYEAQ, per germline (reference sequence). The CDR3 loop spans 17 amino acids. CDR3 coding DNA: TGTGCTAGCAGCTTAGCGCCTAGCGGCCCGAACACCGGGGAGCTGTTTTTT. It is translated as CASSLAPSGPNTGELFF. Full variable domain (missing parts from reference TRBV7-7 and TRBJ2-2): GAGVSQSPRYKVTKRGQDVTLRCDPISSHATLYWYQQALGQGPEFLTYFNYEAQPDKSGLPSDRFSAERPEGSISTLTIQRTEQRDSAMYRCASSLAPSGPNTGELFFGEGSRLTVL.

The chain employs TRBV18 and TRBJ2-3, with 12 bases identical to TRBD2. CDR1 is KGHSH and CDR2 is LQKENI in the germline V gene. V dropped 6 bases and J dropped 2; count of bases not matched to a gene: 6. CDR3 length equals 16 residues. The CDR3 coding sequence is TGTGCCAGCTCCCGGACTAGCGGGGAGTTCACAGATACGCAGTATTTT. Its protein product is CASSRTSGEFTDTQYF.

This clone was seen a single time. This chain uses TRBV7-2 with TRBJ2-7; TRBD1 might be the D (5 bases). The CDR3 is 16 amino acids. The germline V gene encodes CDR1 SGHTA and CDR2 FQGNSA. V was cut by 2 bases and J by 4 bases, with 18 bases left in between. CDR3 nucleotide sequence: TGTGCCAGCAGCTTATCCTCTGGGCAGGGTACGTACGAGCAGTACTTC. It codes for CASSLSSGQGTYEQYF. The whole variable domain, filled in from reference TRBV7-2 and TRBJ2-7, reads GAGVSQSPSNKVTEKGKDVELRCDPISGHTALYWYRQSLGQGLEFLIYFQGNSAPDKSGLPSDRFSAERTGGSVSTLTIQRTQQEDSAVYLCASSLSSGQGTYEQYFGPGTRLTVT.

This chain uses TRBV29-1 with TRBJ2-3; 7 bases map to TRBD2. The V gene end was trimmed by 0 bases and the J gene end by 0 bases; junction bases not matched to a gene: 3. Germline lookup yields CDR1 SQVTM and CDR2 ANQGSEA. The length of the CDR3 is 15 residues. Here the CDR3 reads CSVEDGAGSTDTQYF. CDR3 coding DNA: TGCAGCGTTGAAGATGGAGCGGGGAGCACAGATACGCAGTATTTT.

Only a few counts were recorded for this clone. The gene calls are TRBV5-1 and TRBJ1-1; D might be TRBD1 (6 bases). This CDR3 region has 15 residues. Germline-derived CDR1 and CDR2 are SGHRS and YFSETQ. Deletions cut 0 bases from V and 0 bases from J, with 9 bases between. Here the CDR3 DNA reads TGCGCCAGCAGCTTGGTAGGGGACATGAACACTGAAGCTTTCTTT. It yields the protein CASSLVGDMNTEAFF.